These T cell receptor beta chains were read from a single sample in a study of T-cell reconstitution after alpha-beta-depleted transplantation in children. Using its own MiXCR run on the PCR reads, TCRdb lists one record per CDR3 protein. The sample gives about 91,000 distinct CDR3 sequences, 7.5% to 9.5% of which show up once; approximately 7% is in the top ten. Sequences were derived from PBMCs from the stem cell graft donor, sampled from the stem cell graft. All receptors derive from a human donor who donated a stem cell graft to a child with congenital amegakaryocytic thrombocytopenia. Each CDR3 is given with its conserved first and last residue. D genes are given only for firm matches. The size of a clone is reported for some rows only, either as once, few or many, or as a class for expanded clones.

V gene	clone size	J gene	D gene	CDR3 length	CDR3 DNA	CDR3 protein
TRBV12-3/TRBV12-4	many	TRBJ1-2	-	11	TGTGCCAGCCGCGGGGAGGATGGCTACACCTTC	CASRGEDGYTF
TRBV28	many	TRBJ1-2	-	11	TGTGCCAGCAGTCGTACGGATGGCTACACCTTC	CASSRTDGYTF
TRBV12-3/TRBV12-4	many	TRBJ1-2	TRBD1	15	TGTGCCAGCAGTTTCCGCGGGACAGGCGCCTATGGCTACACCTTC	CASSFRGTGAYGYTF
TRBV7-2	-	TRBJ2-2	-	15	TGTGCCAGCAGCTCGGGTCCCGGGGGCACCGGGGAGCTGTTTTTT	CASSSGPGGTGELFF
TRBV29-1	many	TRBJ2-2	-	13	TGCAGCGTTGACAGGGAAAACACCGGGGAGCTGTTTTTT	CSVDRENTGELFF
TRBV5-1	many	TRBJ1-2	-	17	TGCGCCAGCAGCAACACAGGGAGTGGGGTAATCGGGATGGGCTACACCTTC	CASSNTGSGVIGMGYTF
TRBV27	many	TRBJ2-1	-	17	TGTGCCAGCAGTTATTTCGGGGGCGGGAATTCCTACAATGAGCAGTTCTTC	CASSYFGGGNSYNEQFF
TRBV29-1	many	TRBJ1-1	-	11	TGCAGCGTTGAAGTTGCACAGGCGACCTTCTTT	CSVEVAQATFF
TRBV20-1	many	TRBJ2-7	TRBD1	13	TGCAGTGCGAGGGACAGGGAAACCTACGAGCAGTACTTC	CSARDRETYEQYF
TRBV5-1	-	TRBJ1-2	-	15	TGCGCCAGCAGCTTGGCACGGTGGGATGACTATGGCTACACCTTC	CASSLARWDDYGYTF
TRBV4-1	many	TRBJ2-5	TRBD2	16	TGCGCCAGCAGCCAAGAATGGGCGGGAGGGGAAGAGACCCAGTACTTC	CASSQEWAGGEETQYF
TRBV5-1	many	TRBJ2-6	-	15	TGCGCCACCCAAGGGACGAACTCTGGGGCCAACGTCCTGACTTTC	CATQGTNSGANVLTF
TRBV5-4	many	TRBJ2-3	-	16	TGTGCCAGCAGCCGTCCGGGACGCAGGCAGCCAGATACGCAGTATTTT	CASSRPGRRQPDTQYF
TRBV13	many	TRBJ1-6	-	12	TGTGCCAGCAGCTTTAGGGATTCACCCCTCCACTTT	CASSFRDSPLHF
TRBV9	many	TRBJ2-3	TRBD1	15	TGTGCCAGCAGCTCCCCGGGACAGGGTCCAGATACGCAGTATTTT	CASSSPGQGPDTQYF
TRBV20-1	many	TRBJ1-5	-	12	TGCAGTGCTAGCGATAGCAATCAGCCCCAGCATTTT	CSASDSNQPQHF
TRBV7-8	many	TRBJ2-7	TRBD2	17	TGTGCCAGCAGCTTAGGAGGAGGTCTAGCGGGGTTCGGAGAGCAGTACTTC	CASSLGGGLAGFGEQYF
TRBV3-1	many	TRBJ1-2	-	12	TGTGCCAGCAGTCGGGCTAACTATGGCTACACCTTC	CASSRANYGYTF
TRBV5-4	many	TRBJ2-7	TRBD2	15	TGTGCCAGCAGCGTGACTAGCGGGAGTAGCAACGAGCAGTACTTC	CASSVTSGSSNEQYF